This T cell receptor beta chain was recovered during a study of cytomegalovirus exposure and HLA in healthy donors. Study-wide background: An analysis done earlier identified roughly 120 million unique TCR beta sequences from approximately 180 million T cells. Among the roughly 400 genotyped donors, 65% to 85% were placed in the Caucasian-associated ancestry cluster.

The V end lost 5 bases, the J end lost 7 bases, and 18 bases lay between the germline ends. This CDR3 is built from 14 residues. The germline gives CDR1 SGHVT, CDR2 SQSDAQ. Primers for the PCR totalled 60 Vbeta and 13 Jbeta. Libraries were prepared by immunoSEQ multiplex PCR; TCRdb keeps only in-frame clonotypes and omits some of them. The sample has roughly 180,000 clones, about 80% seen once. The chain employs TRBV7-4 and TRBJ2-7; D unresolved. The specimen was PBMCs. The sequence was obtained from a man aged 25 to 45 in good health and CMV-seropositive. CDR3 bases: TGTGCCAGCAGCCACCGCCTTAAGCAGGCGGAGCAGTACTTC. This sequence encodes CASSHRLKQAEQYF.